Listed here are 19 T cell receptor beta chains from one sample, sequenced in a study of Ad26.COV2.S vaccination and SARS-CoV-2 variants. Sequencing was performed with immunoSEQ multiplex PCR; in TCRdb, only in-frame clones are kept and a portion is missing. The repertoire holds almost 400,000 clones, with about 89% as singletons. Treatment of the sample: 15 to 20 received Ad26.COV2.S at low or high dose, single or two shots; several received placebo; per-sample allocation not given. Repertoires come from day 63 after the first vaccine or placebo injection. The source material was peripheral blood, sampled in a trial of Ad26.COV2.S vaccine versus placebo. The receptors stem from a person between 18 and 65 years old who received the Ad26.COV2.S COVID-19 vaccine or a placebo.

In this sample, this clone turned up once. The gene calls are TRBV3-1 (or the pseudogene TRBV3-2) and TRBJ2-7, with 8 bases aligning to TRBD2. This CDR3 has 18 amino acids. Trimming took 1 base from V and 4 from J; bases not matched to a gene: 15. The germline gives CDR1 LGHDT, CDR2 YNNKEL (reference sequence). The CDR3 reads CASSQVGQAGAKRYEQYF. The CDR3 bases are TGTGCCAGCAGCCAAGTGGGTCAAGCGGGAGCCAAAAGGTACGAGCAGTACTTC.

CDR3 nucleotides: TGCGCCAGCAGCGCCGCAACTAATGAAAAACTGTTTTTT. Translated: CASSAATNEKLFF. This sequence joins TRBV5-1 and TRBJ1-4; D remains ambiguous. Germline lookup yields CDR1 SGHRS and CDR2 YFSETQ. Between the trimmed V and J ends, which lost 4 bases and 0 bases, there was a span of 4 bases. CDR3 length equals 13 residues.

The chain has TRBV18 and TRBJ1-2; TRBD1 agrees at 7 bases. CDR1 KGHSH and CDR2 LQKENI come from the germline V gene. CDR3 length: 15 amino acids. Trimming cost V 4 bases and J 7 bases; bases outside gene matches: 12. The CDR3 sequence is CASSQYDREYFGYTF. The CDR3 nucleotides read TGTGCCAGCTCACAGTACGACAGGGAGTACTTTGGCTACACCTTC.

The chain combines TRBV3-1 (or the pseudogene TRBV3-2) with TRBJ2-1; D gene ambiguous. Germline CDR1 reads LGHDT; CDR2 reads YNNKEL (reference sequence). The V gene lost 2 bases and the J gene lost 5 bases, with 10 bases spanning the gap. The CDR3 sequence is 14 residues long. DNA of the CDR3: TGTGCCAGCAGCCAAATGAGAACAGACAATGAGCAGTTCTTC. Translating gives CASSQMRTDNEQFF.

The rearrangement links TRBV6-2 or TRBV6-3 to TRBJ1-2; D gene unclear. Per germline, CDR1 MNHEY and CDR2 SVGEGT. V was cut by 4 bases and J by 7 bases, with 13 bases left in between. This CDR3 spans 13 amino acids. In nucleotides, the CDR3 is TGTGCCAGCAGTTTTTCCGAACGCTCTGGCTACACCTTC. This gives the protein CASSFSERSGYTF.

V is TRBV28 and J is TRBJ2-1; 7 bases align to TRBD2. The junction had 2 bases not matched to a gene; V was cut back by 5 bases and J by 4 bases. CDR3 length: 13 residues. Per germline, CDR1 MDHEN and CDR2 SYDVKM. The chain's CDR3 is CASSSGVYNEQFF. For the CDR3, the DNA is TGTGCCAGCAGTAGCGGGGTGTACAATGAGCAGTTCTTC.

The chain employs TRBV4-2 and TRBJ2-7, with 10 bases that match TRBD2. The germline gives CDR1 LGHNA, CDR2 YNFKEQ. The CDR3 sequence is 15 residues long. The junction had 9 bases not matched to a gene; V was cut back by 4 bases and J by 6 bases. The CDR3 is CASSLFASGSSEQYF. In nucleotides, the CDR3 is TGTGCCAGCAGCCTCTTTGCTAGCGGGAGTTCCGAGCAGTACTTC.

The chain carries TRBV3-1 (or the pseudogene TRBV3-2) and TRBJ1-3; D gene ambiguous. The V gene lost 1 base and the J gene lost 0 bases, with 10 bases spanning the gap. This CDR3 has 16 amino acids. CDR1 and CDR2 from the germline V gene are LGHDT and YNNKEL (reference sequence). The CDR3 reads CASSQAQSGSGNTIYF. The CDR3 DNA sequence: TGTGCCAGCAGCCAAGCCCAGTCAGGCTCTGGAAACACCATATATTTT.

The CDR3 region has the DNA TGTGCCAGCAGCTTACTTAGATCCACCGGGGAGCTGTTTTTT. It yields the protein CASSLLRSTGELFF. V and J are TRBV11-2 and TRBJ2-2; D ambiguous. V was clipped by 2 bases and J by 4 bases, with 8 bases between them. The CDR3 loop spans 14 amino acids. The germline CDR1 and CDR2 sequences are SGHAT and FQNNGV.

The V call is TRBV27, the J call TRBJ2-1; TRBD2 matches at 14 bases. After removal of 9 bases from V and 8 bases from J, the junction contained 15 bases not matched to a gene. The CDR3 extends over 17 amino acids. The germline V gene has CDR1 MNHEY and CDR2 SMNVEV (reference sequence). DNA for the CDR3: TGTGCCAGATTCCCCGGGACTAGCGGGAGAGGGGGCGATGAGCAGTTCTTC. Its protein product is CARFPGTSGRGGDEQFF.

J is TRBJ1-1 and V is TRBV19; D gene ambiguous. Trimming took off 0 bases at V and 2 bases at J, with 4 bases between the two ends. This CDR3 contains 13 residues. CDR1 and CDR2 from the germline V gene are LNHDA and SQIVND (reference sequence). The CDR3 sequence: CASSIDHNTEAFF. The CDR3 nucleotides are TGTGCCAGTAGTATAGACCATAACACTGAAGCTTTCTTT.

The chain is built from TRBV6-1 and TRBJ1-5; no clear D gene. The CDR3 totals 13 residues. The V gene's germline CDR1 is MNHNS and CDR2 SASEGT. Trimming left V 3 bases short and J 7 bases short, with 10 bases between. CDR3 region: CASSDTLGQPQHF. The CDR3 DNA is TGTGCCAGCAGTGACACTCTGGGCCAGCCCCAGCATTTT.

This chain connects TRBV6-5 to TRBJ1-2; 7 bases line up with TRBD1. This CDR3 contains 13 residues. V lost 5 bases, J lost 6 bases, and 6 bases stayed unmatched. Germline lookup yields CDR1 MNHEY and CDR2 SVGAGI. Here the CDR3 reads CASSPGGGHGYTF. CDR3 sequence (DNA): TGTGCCAGCAGTCCAGGGGGTGGGCATGGCTACACCTTC.

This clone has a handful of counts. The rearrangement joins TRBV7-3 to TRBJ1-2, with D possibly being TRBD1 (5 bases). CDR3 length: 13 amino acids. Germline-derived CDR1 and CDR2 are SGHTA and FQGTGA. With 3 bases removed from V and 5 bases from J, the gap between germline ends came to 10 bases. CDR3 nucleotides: TGTGCCAGCAGCTTGGAGGCAGGGTATGGCTACACCTTC. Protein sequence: CASSLEAGYGYTF.

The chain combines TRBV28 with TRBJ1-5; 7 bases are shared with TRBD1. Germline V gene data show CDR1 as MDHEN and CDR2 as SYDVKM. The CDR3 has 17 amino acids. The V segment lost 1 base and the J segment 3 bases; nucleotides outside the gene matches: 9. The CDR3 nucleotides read TGTGCCAGCAGTTTATTTGGGAGGACAGGCCACAATCAGCCCCAGCATTTT. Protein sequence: CASSLFGRTGHNQPQHF. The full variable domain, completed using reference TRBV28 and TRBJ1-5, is DVKVTQSSRYLVKRTGEKVFLECVQDMDHENMFWYRQDPGLGLRLIYFSYDVKMKEKGDIPEGYSVSREKKERFSLILESASTNQTSMYLCASSLFGRTGHNQPQHFGDGTRLSIL.

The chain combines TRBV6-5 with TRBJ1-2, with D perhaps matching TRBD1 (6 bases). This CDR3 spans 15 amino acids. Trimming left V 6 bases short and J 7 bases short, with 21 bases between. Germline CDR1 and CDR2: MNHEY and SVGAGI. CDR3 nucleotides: TGTGCCAGCAGCCTCACCGGGACACAAAAAAGTGGCTACACCTTC. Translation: CASSLTGTQKSGYTF.

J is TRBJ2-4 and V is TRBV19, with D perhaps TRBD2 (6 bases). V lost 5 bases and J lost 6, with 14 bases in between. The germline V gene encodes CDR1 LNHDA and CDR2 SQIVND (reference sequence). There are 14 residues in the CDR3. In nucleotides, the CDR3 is TGTGCCAGTAGTCGGAGGGCCAGGGCAAACATTCAGTACTTC. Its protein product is CASSRRARANIQYF.

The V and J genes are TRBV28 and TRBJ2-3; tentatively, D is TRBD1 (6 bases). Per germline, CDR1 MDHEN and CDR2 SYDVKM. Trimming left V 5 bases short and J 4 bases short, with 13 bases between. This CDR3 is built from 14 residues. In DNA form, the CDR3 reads TGTGCCAGCAGTGCACTAGGGGGTGCAGATACGCAGTATTTT. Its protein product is CASSALGGADTQYF.

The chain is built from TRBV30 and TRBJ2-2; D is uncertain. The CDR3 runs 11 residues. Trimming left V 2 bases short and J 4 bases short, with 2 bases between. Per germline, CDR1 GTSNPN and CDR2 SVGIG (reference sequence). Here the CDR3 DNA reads TGTGCCTGGAGTTTCACCGGGGAGCTGTTTTTT. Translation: CAWSFTGELFF.